Below, 29 T cell receptor beta chains from the same sample are listed, as sequenced in a study of blood T cell repertoires in COVID-19. Clones were sequenced by immunoSEQ multiplex PCR, and TCRdb holds only the in-frame ones, with some missing. The repertoire consists of under 75,000 clones, with over 70% occurring once and the leading ten covering around 2%. The sequencing sample was made of peripheral blood. The receptors derive from a human donor in a cohort sampled during active COVID-19.

This chain uses TRBV5-1 with TRBJ2-1; 8 bases agree with TRBD1. V was clipped by 4 bases and J by 3 bases; unmatched bases: 6. Looked up from germline, CDR1 is SGHRS and CDR2 is YFSETQ. This CDR3 is built from 15 residues. The CDR3 sequence: CASSGGQVVYNEQFF. The CDR3 coding sequence is TGCGCCAGCAGCGGGGGACAGGTCGTCTACAATGAGCAGTTCTTC.

The V gene is TRBV27, the J gene TRBJ1-1; D uncertain. Between the trimmed V and J ends, which lost 3 bases and 2 bases, there was a span of 13 bases. The germline CDR1 and CDR2 sequences are MNHEY and SMNVEV (reference sequence). The CDR3 contains 15 residues. CDR3 in amino acids: CASSFYGRGNTEAFF. As DNA, the CDR3 is TGTGCCAGCAGTTTCTACGGGCGGGGAAACACTGAAGCTTTCTTT.

The rearrangement links TRBV6-5 to TRBJ2-3; TRBD1 matches 9 bases. Germline V lookup: CDR1 MNHEY, CDR2 SVGAGI. This CDR3 is 14 amino acids long. The junction had 8 bases not matched to a gene; V was cut back by 10 bases and J by 3 bases. The chain's CDR3 is CAIRPQGATDTQYF. CDR3 DNA: TGTGCCATCAGACCACAGGGGGCTACAGATACGCAGTATTTT.

This rearrangement joins TRBV28 to TRBJ2-1, with D possibly TRBD2 on 6 matching bases. V was trimmed by 7 bases and J by 4 bases, leaving 17 bases between them. The V gene's germline CDR1 is MDHEN and CDR2 SYDVKM. The CDR3 consists of 15 residues. The CDR3 bases are TGTGCCAGCAATCTTCCACTAGCAGGTTACAATGAGCAGTTCTTC. It is translated as CASNLPLAGYNEQFF.

CDR3 sequence (DNA): TGTGCCAGCAGTTCGACAGGGGGCTCCTACGAGCAGTACTTC. It is translated as CASSSTGGSYEQYF. The rearrangement links TRBV28 to TRBJ2-7; 9 bases line up with TRBD1. The V and J ends lost 4 bases and 0 bases, in that order; junction bases with no gene match: 1. This CDR3 is 14 amino acids long. The germline V gene has CDR1 MDHEN and CDR2 SYDVKM.

The V and J genes are TRBV7-9 and TRBJ2-1; D not certain. This CDR3 is 14 amino acids long. The V end was cut by 7 bases, the J end by 6 bases, with 16 bases between. CDR1 is SEHNR and CDR2 is FQNEAQ in the germline V gene (reference sequence). The CDR3 bases are TGTGCCAGCACCCCCCCAGGTTCTGGCAATGAGCAGTTCTTC. This gives the protein CASTPPGSGNEQFF.

This chain joins TRBV3-1 (or the pseudogene TRBV3-2) and TRBJ2-3; D is unclear. CDR1 and CDR2 from the germline V gene are LGHDT and YNNKEL (reference sequence). CDR3 size: 11 residues. Trimming removed 4 bases at V and 5 bases at J, with 4 bases between. CDR3 sequence (DNA): TGTGCCAGCAGCCGACTAGATACGCAGTATTTT. Translated, it gives CASSRLDTQYF.

The chain carries TRBV5-4 and TRBJ2-7; possible D gene TRBD2, 5 bases. Germline CDR1 is SGHNT and CDR2 is YYREEE (reference sequence). Trimming removed 4 bases at V and 6 bases at J, with 14 bases between. The CDR3 runs to 13 residues. The CDR3 DNA follows: TGTGCCAGCAGCCCCGACGAACGGGGCGAGCAGTACTTC. This encodes CASSPDERGEQYF.

The chain couples TRBV4-2 to TRBJ2-4; the D gene is possibly TRBD2 (5 bases). CDR3 length: 17 amino acids. CDR1 is LGHNA and CDR2 is YNFKEQ in the germline V gene. The V end was cut by 1 base, the J end by 2 bases, with 15 bases between. CDR3 in DNA: TGTGCCAGCAGCCAAGTTTCAGCCTCGGGGTCCAAAAACATTCAGTACTTC. The encoded protein is CASSQVSASGSKNIQYF.

The rearrangement uses TRBV5-5 and TRBJ1-4, with TRBD1 matching over 7 bases. CDR1 and CDR2 (germline): SGHKS, YYEKEE (reference sequence). The CDR3 is made up of 14 amino acids. V shed 4 bases, J shed 7 bases, and the junction held 7 bases outside the gene matches. Written as DNA, the CDR3 is TGTGCCAGCAGCCATTTCCGGGACAGTGAAAAACTGTTTTTT. Protein sequence: CASSHFRDSEKLFF.

This chain connects TRBV7-9 to TRBJ2-7, with TRBD1 matching 9 bases. This CDR3 has 15 residues. From germline, CDR1 is SEHNR and CDR2 FQNEAQ (reference sequence). Trimming removed 2 bases from V and 3 bases from J; junction bases left unmatched: 5. CDR3: CASSLLGTGSYEQYF. DNA of the CDR3: TGTGCCAGCAGCTTATTAGGGACAGGGAGCTACGAGCAGTACTTC. Variable domain in full (rest from reference TRBV7-9 and TRBJ2-7): DTGVSQNPRHKITKRGQNVTFRCDPISEHNRLYWYRQTLGQGPEFLTYFQNEAQLEKSRLLSDRFSAERPKGSFSTLEIQRTEQGDSAMYLCASSLLGTGSYEQYFGPGTRLTVT.

The rearrangement joins TRBV5-1 to TRBJ1-1; no firm D call. Trimming stripped 4 bases from V and 3 bases from J, with 16 bases between. The CDR3 is 15 residues long. Germline V gene lookup returns CDR1 SGHRS and CDR2 YFSETQ. The CDR3 nucleotides read TGCGCCAGCAGCCGAAACACGGGAACGGACACTGAAGCTTTCTTT. Translating gives CASSRNTGTDTEAFF.

This clone was recorded once. The chain uses TRBV5-1 and TRBJ1-1, with TRBD1 as a possible D gene (5 bases). Trimming took 1 base from V and 1 from J, leaving 5 bases between them. This CDR3 contains 13 residues. In germline, CDR1 is SGHRS, CDR2 YFSETQ. In nucleotides, the CDR3 is TGCGCCAGCAGCTTGCAGGGGAACACTGAAGCTTTCTTT. Translated: CASSLQGNTEAFF.

This rearrangement joins TRBV28 to TRBJ2-1; TRBD2 matches 7 bases. V shed 3 bases and J 8 bases; nucleotides not matched to a gene: 13. The CDR3 consists of 16 residues. From germline, CDR1 is MDHEN and CDR2 SYDVKM. CDR3 coding DNA: TGTGCCAGCAGTTTCATGACTAGCCGAAGGGGACATGAGCAGTTCTTC. Protein: CASSFMTSRRGHEQFF.

The chain couples TRBV20-1 to TRBJ2-5; a possible D gene is TRBD1 (5 bases). This CDR3 is built from 11 residues. V shed 1 base and J shed 7 bases, with 7 bases lying between them. In germline, CDR1 is DFQATT, CDR2 SNEGSKA (reference sequence). The CDR3 DNA is TGCAGTGCTAGAGCTCAGGGGACCCAGTACTTC. Amino acids: CSARAQGTQYF.

This rearrangement joins TRBV7-9 to TRBJ1-1; D gene unclear. Trimming took 2 bases from V and 5 from J, leaving 15 bases between them. From germline, CDR1 is SEHNR and CDR2 FQNEAQ (reference sequence). This CDR3 spans 15 amino acids. CDR3 nucleotides: TGTGCCAGCAGCTTAAATTGGGGAGGAGGGACTGAAGCTTTCTTT. Its translation is CASSLNWGGGTEAFF.

This clone was recorded once. This sequence joins TRBV6-5 and TRBJ1-5; TRBD1 matches 10 bases. The V segment lost 7 bases and the J segment 5 bases; nucleotides outside the gene matches: 5. Looked up from germline, CDR1 is MNHEY and CDR2 is SVGAGI. The CDR3 is 14 residues long. The CDR3 sequence: CASIGGQGYQPQHF. The DNA of the CDR3 is TGTGCCAGCATTGGGGGACAGGGGTATCAGCCCCAGCATTTT.

J is TRBJ2-7 and V is TRBV28; a possible D gene is TRBD1 (5 bases). V lost 6 bases and J lost 3, with 12 bases in between. The length of the CDR3 is 13 residues. Germline CDR1 MDHEN, CDR2 SYDVKM. The DNA for the CDR3 is TGTGCCAGCAGGACCTCAGGGATCTACGAGCAGTACTTC. Amino acid sequence: CASRTSGIYEQYF.

The chain combines TRBV10-1 with TRBJ2-1; 7 bases are a match to TRBD2. This CDR3 comprises 19 residues. The V segment lost 5 bases and the J segment 1 base; nucleotides outside the gene matches: 17. CDR1 is WNHNN, CDR2 SYGVQD, per germline (reference sequence). The CDR3 loop reads CASSHLRGTGRSSYNEQFF. For the CDR3, the DNA is TGCGCCAGCAGTCATCTCCGGGGGACCGGGAGGTCATCCTACAATGAGCAGTTCTTC.

The chain has TRBV5-4 and TRBJ2-1; 13 bases match TRBD2. Trimming cost V 0 bases and J 9 bases; bases outside gene matches: 3. This CDR3 has 15 amino acids. Per the germline V gene, CDR1 is SGHNT and CDR2 is YYREEE (reference sequence). CDR3: CASSLELAGGGEQFF. CDR3 in DNA: TGTGCCAGCAGCTTGGAACTAGCGGGAGGGGGTGAGCAGTTCTTC.

This clone was recorded only once. The chain employs TRBV4-2 and TRBJ2-6; TRBD2 might be the D (5 bases). Trimming took off 0 bases at V and 0 bases at J, with 18 bases between the two ends. The germline V gene encodes CDR1 LGHNA and CDR2 YNFKEQ. The CDR3 is 20 amino acids. CDR3 amino acids: CASSQDWTGRMFSGANVLTF. The CDR3 bases are TGTGCCAGCAGCCAAGACTGGACTGGACGGATGTTCTCTGGGGCCAACGTCCTGACTTTC.

The chain joins TRBV7-2 to TRBJ2-5; 13 nucleotides align to TRBD2. CDR1 and CDR2 from the germline V gene are SGHTA and FQGNSA. With V trimmed by 4 bases and J by 4 bases, 6 bases remained unmatched. This CDR3 region has 16 residues. CDR3: CASSSRTSGGRETQYF. Written as DNA, the CDR3 is TGTGCCAGCAGCTCCCGGACTAGCGGGGGACGAGAGACCCAGTACTTC.

This chain connects TRBV5-1 to TRBJ2-7; 7 nucleotides align to TRBD1. CDR1 and CDR2 from the germline V gene are SGHRS and YFSETQ. The CDR3 loop spans 13 amino acids. V gave up 0 bases and J gave up 6 bases; unmatched junction bases: 3. This chain's CDR3 is CASSLGQGGEQYF. The DNA of the CDR3 is TGCGCCAGCAGCTTGGGACAGGGCGGCGAGCAGTACTTC.

The chain carries TRBV5-1 and TRBJ1-6; 7 positions match TRBD1. This CDR3 has 15 residues. CDR1 and CDR2 (germline): SGHRS, YFSETQ. The V segment lost 3 bases and the J segment 0 bases; nucleotides outside the gene matches: 0. CDR3 amino acids: CASSWDSSYNSPLHF. The CDR3 nucleotides are TGCGCCAGCAGCTGGGACAGCTCCTATAATTCACCCCTCCACTTT.

In nucleotides, the CDR3 is TGTGCCAGCAGATCTGACAGAGGCGGGAATAAGGAGCAGTTCTTC. Its protein product is CASRSDRGGNKEQFF. The V gene is TRBV2, the J gene TRBJ2-1, with a weak D call TRBD2 (6 bases). The CDR3 runs to 15 residues. V was trimmed by 6 bases and J by 10 bases, leaving 22 bases between them. From germline, CDR1 is SNHLY and CDR2 FYNNEI.

The J gene is TRBJ1-1, the V gene TRBV6-6, with a tentative D call TRBD1 (6 bases). The CDR3 sequence is 13 residues long. Germline values: CDR1 MNHNY, CDR2 SVGAGI (reference sequence). Deletions cut 5 bases from V and 4 bases from J, with 11 bases between. The CDR3 spells CASSRGASTEAFF. The CDR3 coding sequence is TGTGCCAGCAGTCGGGGGGCGAGCACTGAAGCTTTCTTT.

The chain links TRBV5-1 to TRBJ1-1; D perhaps matches TRBD1 (6 bases). Deletions cut 3 bases from V and 0 bases from J, with 12 bases between. The germline CDR1 and CDR2 sequences are SGHRS and YFSETQ. The CDR3 has 15 amino acids. For the CDR3, the DNA is TGCGCCAGCAGCTGGGGGCCGGGGATGAACACTGAAGCTTTCTTT. The encoded protein is CASSWGPGMNTEAFF. The variable domain in full, completed from reference TRBV5-1 and TRBJ1-1, reads KAGVTQTPRYLIKTRGQQVTLSCSPISGHRSVSWYQQTPGQGLQFLFEYFSETQRNKGNFPGRFSGRQFSNSRSEMNVSTLELGDSALYLCASSWGPGMNTEAFFGQGTRLTVV.

The chain couples TRBV5-6 to TRBJ1-1; D gene ambiguous. Per the germline V gene, CDR1 is SGHDT and CDR2 is YYEEEE. Between the trimmed V and J ends, which lost 3 bases and 1 base, there was a span of 16 bases. There are 16 residues in the CDR3. The CDR3 loop reads CASSSTPTPRNTEAFF. CDR3 DNA: TGTGCCAGCAGCTCGACACCGACACCCCGGAACACTGAAGCTTTCTTT.

The rearrangement uses TRBV6-1 and TRBJ2-1; D may be TRBD1 (6 bases). Germline V gene lookup returns CDR1 MNHNS and CDR2 SASEGT. The ends were cut back, 2 bases at V and 11 bases at J, with 19 bases in the middle. The length of the CDR3 is 15 residues. The CDR3 sequence is CASSENRDNGRKQFF. The CDR3 nucleotides read TGTGCCAGCAGTGAAAATCGGGACAACGGCCGGAAGCAGTTCTTC.